Listed below are T cell receptor beta chains from one sample, sequenced in a study of vaccination and CD4 T cells after COVID-19. These receptors have no identified antigens. MiXCR, applied by TCRdb to the PCR reads, yields one record per CDR3 protein. The sample lists 6,000 to 8,500 distinct CDR3 sequences; about 76% were seen once. Sequencing was performed on CD4+ T cells from blood, cultured in vitro. These receptors all come from a human donor who had recovered from COVID-19. CDR3s leave out the opening cysteine and the closing phenylalanine or tryptophan. Each record gives: J gene, V gene, D gene, CDR3 protein. The D gene is left open where the match is weak.

>TRBJ1-6|TRBV11-2|-
ASTSGQLVNSPLH
>TRBJ1-1|TRBV20-1|-
SALGGNTEAF
>TRBJ1-5|TRBV30|-
AWKQDNLNQPQH
>TRBJ1-5|TRBV6-1|TRBD1
ASRSDRGAQPQH
>TRBJ1-5|TRBV28|TRBD1
ASRQRQGLSNQPQH
>TRBJ1-5|TRBV27|-
ASSFGGSSNQPQH
>TRBJ2-5|TRBV7-2|-
ASSFSQETQY
>TRBJ1-2|TRBV6-1|-
ASGLGLGYT
>TRBJ2-1|TRBV6-1|-
AVARAGKGSYNEQF
>TRBJ1-5|TRBV7-2|-
ASSGYNQPQH
>TRBJ1-6|TRBV6-1|-
ASSWTAYNSPLH
>TRBJ2-2|TRBV6-2/TRBV6-3|TRBD2
ASGLAGSGTGELF
>TRBJ2-2|TRBV7-6|-
ASSSAGSIPGELF
>TRBJ1-6|TRBV28|-
ASSPLYNSPLH
>TRBJ2-2|TRBV20-1|TRBD2
SARTSANTGELF
>TRBJ2-5|TRBV24-1|-
ATSKSDSPVSETQY
>TRBJ1-2|TRBV20-1|-
SVGASYT
>TRBJ1-2|TRBV20-1|-
SASRPGQMIYGYT
>TRBJ1-5|TRBV20-1|TRBD1
SATRQGVGQPQH
>TRBJ1-5|TRBV20-1|-
SATSTFGQPQH
>TRBJ1-2|TRBV10-1|TRBD1
ASLSPPGQGAGNYGYT
>TRBJ1-6|TRBV19|TRBD1
ASGTGNSPLH
>TRBJ1-2|TRBV20-1|-
SASHRNGYT
>TRBJ2-1|TRBV24-1|TRBD2
ATSDYTGLAGGRYSYNEQF
>TRBJ1-2|TRBV24-1|-
ATSGPNYGYT
>TRBJ2-5|TRBV20-1|-
SASRRQGETQY
>TRBJ1-2|TRBV20-1|-
SAPVGVGYGYT
>TRBJ1-1|TRBV28|-
LVGGILNTEAF
>TRBJ1-5|TRBV7-9|-
ASSRREGHSPQH
>TRBJ1-2|TRBV20-1|TRBD1
SATGTGEGHT
>TRBJ2-7|TRBV24-1|-
ATRLQVEVDYEQY
>TRBJ1-4|TRBV20-1|TRBD1
SAKQGGEKLF
>TRBJ2-1|TRBV12-3/TRBV12-4|TRBD1
ASSNRQGNEQF
>TRBJ2-2|TRBV27|-
ASSLRVYNTGELF
>TRBJ1-5|TRBV27|-
ASSLFGDSRNQPQH
>TRBJ1-6|TRBV18|-
ASSPDQNSPLH
>TRBJ2-5|TRBV6-1|-
ASTRRGGPQETQY
>TRBJ2-7|TRBV27|TRBD2
ASSLNGRSSSYEQY
>TRBJ2-1|TRBV27|-
ASSSSSLSGNEQF
>TRBJ1-5|TRBV7-8|TRBD1
ASSFGRGPPQH
>TRBJ2-4|TRBV28|TRBD2
ASSSPSGGLSKNIQY
>TRBJ2-7|TRBV6-1|TRBD2
ASSPLSGRSSYEQY
>TRBJ2-7|TRBV9|-
ASSEGPTFSYEQY
>TRBJ2-5|TRBV24-1|-
ATSDRTTLETQY
>TRBJ2-7|TRBV20-1|TRBD1
SRQGDISYEQY
>TRBJ1-2|TRBV27|TRBD1
ASSLGQGPFYGYT
>TRBJ1-2|TRBV15|TRBD1
ATSTSKGANT
>TRBJ2-2|TRBV20-1|-
SARDHRWNTGELF
>TRBJ2-5|TRBV6-1|TRBD1
ASSLGQGARETQY
>TRBJ2-7|TRBV7-6|-
ASSSPGKEQY
>TRBJ2-7|TRBV20-1|TRBD2
SARDVRGLASEQY
>TRBJ2-2|TRBV29-1|-
SVERRSNTGELF
>TRBJ2-5|TRBV19|TRBD1
ASGSGTGGLQETQY
>TRBJ2-7|TRBV20-1|TRBD2
SAVGLAGKKQY
>TRBJ1-2|TRBV6-1|-
ASSPLVHGYT